Included here is one TCR beta chain sequence, with context. What it binds is not known. The junction differs from germline at one of its ends, possibly a read error. The germline CDR1 and CDR2 sequences are SGHKS and YYEKEE (reference sequence). This CDR3 has 15 amino acids. The study co-extracted DNA and RNA from about 20-30 mg of unsorted bulk tissue. Total RNA amounting to around 530 ng was the source from which TCR beta cDNA was made with a constant-region primer. Modified slightly, ARM-PCR produced TCR beta libraries over three nested multiplex PCR rounds. The first two PCR rounds used TRBV1-TRBV30 forward primers with a C-beta reverse primer, 10 to 11 cycles each. TCRdb recomputed calls from the multiplex PCR reads with MiXCR, one row per CDR3 protein. The sample lists roughly 57,000 distinct CDR3 sequences, less than 75% occurring once. The data are from a study of tumor-infiltrating lymphocytes in primary liver carcinoma. About the research overall: Stage T1-T3 N0M0 tumors measured 4.2 to 10 cm at most.

Study-wide results and caveats: It was in tumors, not blood, that the top-250-clone fraction was significantly higher (p = 0.039). Among the pair types, tumor region pairs showed more overlap than tumor-adjacent and tumor-blood pairs.

The J gene is TRBJ2-1, the V gene TRBV5-5; 8 positions match TRBD1. The TCR was taken from a man aged 35-49 years with primary liver carcinoma and hepatitis B virus infection. What was sequenced was liver tumor tissue from sampling region 2. Subset denoted: tumor region T2, inferior pole. This CDR3 is CVSNPGQGSYNGQFF. DNA for the CDR3: TGTGTCAGCAACCCTGGACAGGGTTCATACAATGGGCAGTTCTTC.